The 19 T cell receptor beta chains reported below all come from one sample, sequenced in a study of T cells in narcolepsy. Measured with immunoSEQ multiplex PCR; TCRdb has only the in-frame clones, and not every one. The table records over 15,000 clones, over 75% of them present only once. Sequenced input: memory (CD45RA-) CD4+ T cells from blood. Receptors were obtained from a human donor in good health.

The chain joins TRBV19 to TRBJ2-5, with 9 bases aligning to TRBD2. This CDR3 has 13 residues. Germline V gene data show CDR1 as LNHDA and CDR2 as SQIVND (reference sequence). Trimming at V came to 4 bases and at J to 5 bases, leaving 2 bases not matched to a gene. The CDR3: CASSTSGTETQYF. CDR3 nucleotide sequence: TGTGCCAGTAGTACTAGCGGGACGGAGACCCAGTACTTC.

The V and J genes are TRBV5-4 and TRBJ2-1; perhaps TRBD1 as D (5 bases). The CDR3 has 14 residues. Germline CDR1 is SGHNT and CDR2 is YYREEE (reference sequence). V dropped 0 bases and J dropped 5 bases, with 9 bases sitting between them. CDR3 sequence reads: CASSLGARDNEQFF. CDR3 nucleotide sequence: TGTGCCAGCAGCTTGGGTGCCAGGGACAATGAGCAGTTCTTC.

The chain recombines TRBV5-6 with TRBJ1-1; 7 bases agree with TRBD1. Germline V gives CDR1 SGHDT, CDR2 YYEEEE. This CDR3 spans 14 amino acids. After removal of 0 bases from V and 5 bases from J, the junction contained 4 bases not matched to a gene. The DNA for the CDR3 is TGTGCCAGCAGCTTGGGACAGGGTAAAACTGAAGCTTTCTTT. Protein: CASSLGQGKTEAFF.

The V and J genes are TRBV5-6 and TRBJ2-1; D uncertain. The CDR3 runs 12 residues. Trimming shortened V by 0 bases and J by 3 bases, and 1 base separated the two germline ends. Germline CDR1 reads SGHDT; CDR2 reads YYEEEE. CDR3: CASSLVYNEQFF. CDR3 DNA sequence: TGTGCCAGCAGCTTGGTCTACAATGAGCAGTTCTTC.

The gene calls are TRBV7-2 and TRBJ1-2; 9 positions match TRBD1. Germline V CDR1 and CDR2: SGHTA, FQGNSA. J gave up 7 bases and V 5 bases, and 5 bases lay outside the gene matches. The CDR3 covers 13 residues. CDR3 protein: CASSPRDRAGYTF. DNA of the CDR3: TGTGCCAGCAGCCCCCGGGACAGGGCTGGCTACACCTTC.

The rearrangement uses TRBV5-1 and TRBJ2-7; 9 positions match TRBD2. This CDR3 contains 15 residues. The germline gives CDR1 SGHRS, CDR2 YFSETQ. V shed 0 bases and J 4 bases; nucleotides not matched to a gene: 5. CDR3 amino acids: CASSLALLAGYEQYF. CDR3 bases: TGCGCCAGCAGCTTGGCCCTGCTAGCGGGGTACGAGCAGTACTTC. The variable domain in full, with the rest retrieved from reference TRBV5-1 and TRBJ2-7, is KAGVTQTPRYLIKTRGQQVTLSCSPISGHRSVSWYQQTPGQGLQFLFEYFSETQRNKGNFPGRFSGRQFSNSRSEMNVSTLELGDSALYLCASSLALLAGYEQYFGPGTRLTVT.

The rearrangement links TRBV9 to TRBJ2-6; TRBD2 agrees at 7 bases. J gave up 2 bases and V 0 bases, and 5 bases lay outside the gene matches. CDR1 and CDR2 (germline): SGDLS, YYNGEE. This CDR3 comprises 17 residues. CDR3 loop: CASSVVPAGAGANVLTF. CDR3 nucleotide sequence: TGTGCCAGCAGCGTAGTCCCCGCGGGGGCTGGGGCCAACGTCCTGACTTTC. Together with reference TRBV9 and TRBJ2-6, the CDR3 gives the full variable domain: DSGVTQTPKHLITATGQRVTLRCSPRSGDLSVYWYQQSLDQGLQFLIQYYNGEERAKGNILERFSAQQFPDLHSELNLSSLELGDSALYFCASSVVPAGAGANVLTFGAGSRLTVL.

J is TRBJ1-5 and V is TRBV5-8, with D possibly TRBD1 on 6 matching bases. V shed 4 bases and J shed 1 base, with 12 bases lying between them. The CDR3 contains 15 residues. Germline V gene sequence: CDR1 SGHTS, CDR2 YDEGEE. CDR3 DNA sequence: TGTGCCAGCAGCCCCGGGACAAAGAGCAATCAGCCCCAGCATTTT. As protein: CASSPGTKSNQPQHF.

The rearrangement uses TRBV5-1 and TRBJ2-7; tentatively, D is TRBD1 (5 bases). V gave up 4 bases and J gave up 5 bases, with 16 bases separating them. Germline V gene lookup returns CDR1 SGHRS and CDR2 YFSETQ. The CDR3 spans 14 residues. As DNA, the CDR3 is TGCGCCAGCAGCCATCAAAGGGGTCTGGACGAGCAGTACTTC. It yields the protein CASSHQRGLDEQYF. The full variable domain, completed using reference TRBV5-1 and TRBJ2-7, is KAGVTQTPRYLIKTRGQQVTLSCSPISGHRSVSWYQQTPGQGLQFLFEYFSETQRNKGNFPGRFSGRQFSNSRSEMNVSTLELGDSALYLCASSHQRGLDEQYFGPGTRLTVT.

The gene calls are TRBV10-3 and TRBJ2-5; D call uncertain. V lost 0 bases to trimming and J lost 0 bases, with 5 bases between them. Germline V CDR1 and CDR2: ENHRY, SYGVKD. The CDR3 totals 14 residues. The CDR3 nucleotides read TGTGCCATCAGTGAGTCGGGCAACCAAGAGACCCAGTACTTC. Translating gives CAISESGNQETQYF.

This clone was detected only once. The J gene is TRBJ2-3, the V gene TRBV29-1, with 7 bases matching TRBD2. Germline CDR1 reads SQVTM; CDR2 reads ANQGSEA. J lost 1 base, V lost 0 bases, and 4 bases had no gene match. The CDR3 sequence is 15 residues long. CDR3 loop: CSVEDRGSGTDTQYF. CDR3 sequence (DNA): TGCAGCGTTGAAGATCGCGGGAGCGGCACAGATACGCAGTATTTT.

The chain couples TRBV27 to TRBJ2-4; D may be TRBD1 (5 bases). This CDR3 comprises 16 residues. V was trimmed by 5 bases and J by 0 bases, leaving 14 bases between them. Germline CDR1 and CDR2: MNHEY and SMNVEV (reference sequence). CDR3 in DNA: TGTGCCAGCAGTAATCAGGGTCCACTAGCCAAAAACATTCAGTACTTC. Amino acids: CASSNQGPLAKNIQYF.

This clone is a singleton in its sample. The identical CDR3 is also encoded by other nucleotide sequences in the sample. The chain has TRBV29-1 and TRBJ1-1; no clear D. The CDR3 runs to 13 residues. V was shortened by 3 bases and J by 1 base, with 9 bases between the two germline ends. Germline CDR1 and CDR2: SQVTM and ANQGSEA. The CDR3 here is CSVESKRNTEAFF. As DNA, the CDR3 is TGCAGCGTTGAGTCCAAGCGGAACACTGAAGCTTTCTTT.

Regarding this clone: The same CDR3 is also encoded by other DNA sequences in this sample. The DNA for the CDR3 is TGCGCCAGCAGCGCTTCAGGGGGTCGGGGCGGCTACACCTTC. Its translation is CASSASGGRGGYTF. V is TRBV5-1 and J is TRBJ1-2, with 7 positions matching TRBD1. Germline lookup yields CDR1 SGHRS and CDR2 YFSETQ. The CDR3 has 14 residues. Trimming at V came to 4 bases and at J to 8 bases, leaving 11 bases not matched to a gene.

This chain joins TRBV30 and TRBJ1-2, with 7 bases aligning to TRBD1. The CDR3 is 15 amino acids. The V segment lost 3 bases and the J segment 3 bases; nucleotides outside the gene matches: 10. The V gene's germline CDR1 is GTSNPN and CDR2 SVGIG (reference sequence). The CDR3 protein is CAWRSKAGGYYGYTF. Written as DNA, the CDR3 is TGTGCCTGGAGGTCCAAGGCAGGGGGGTACTATGGCTACACCTTC.

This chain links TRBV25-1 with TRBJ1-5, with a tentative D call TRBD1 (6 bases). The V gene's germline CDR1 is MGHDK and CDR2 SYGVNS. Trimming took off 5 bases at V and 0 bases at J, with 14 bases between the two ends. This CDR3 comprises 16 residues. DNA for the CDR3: TGTGCCAGCAGTCTCGGAGGGGGAGATAGCAATCAGCCCCAGCATTTT. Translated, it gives CASSLGGGDSNQPQHF.

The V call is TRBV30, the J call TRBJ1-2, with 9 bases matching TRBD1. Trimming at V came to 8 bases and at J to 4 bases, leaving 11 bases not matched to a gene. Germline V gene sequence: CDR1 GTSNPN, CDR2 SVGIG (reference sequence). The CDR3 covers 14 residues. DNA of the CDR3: TGTGCCGGCTGGACAGGGGCCCTCCGCTATGGCTACACCTTC. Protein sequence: CAGWTGALRYGYTF.

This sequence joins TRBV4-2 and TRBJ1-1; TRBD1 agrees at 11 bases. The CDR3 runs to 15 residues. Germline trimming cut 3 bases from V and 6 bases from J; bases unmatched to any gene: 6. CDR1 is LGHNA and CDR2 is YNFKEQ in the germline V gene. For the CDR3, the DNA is TGTGCCAGCAGCCATTCGGACAGGGGGCGGCCTGAAGCTTTCTTT. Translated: CASSHSDRGRPEAFF.

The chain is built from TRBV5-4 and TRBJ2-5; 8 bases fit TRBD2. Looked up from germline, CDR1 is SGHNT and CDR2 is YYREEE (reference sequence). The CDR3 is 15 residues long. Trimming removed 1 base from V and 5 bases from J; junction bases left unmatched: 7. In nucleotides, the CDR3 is TGTGCCAGCAGCTTGTCCGGGAGGGCCGGGGAGACCCAGTACTTC. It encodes CASSLSGRAGETQYF.